These 30 T cell receptor beta chains share one sample of origin, sequenced in a study of control samples from healthy donors and cancer patients. The method was immunoSEQ multiplex PCR; TCRdb's version includes in-frame clones alone and lacks a portion of them. The sample yields 90,000 to 120,000 clones, approximately 80% seen once. Input material: blood. The receptors originated from a man younger than 35 in good health.

This clone was picked up one time. The chain recombines TRBV7-9 with TRBJ2-1; D gene uncertain. Germline CDR1 and CDR2: SEHNR and FQNEAQ (reference sequence). CDR3 length: 11 amino acids. The germline V and J ends were trimmed by 2 bases and 8 bases, with 4 bases remaining between them. CDR3 DNA sequence: TGTGCCAGCAGCTTAAATCATGAGCAGTTCTTC. This encodes CASSLNHEQFF.

The gene calls are TRBV7-6 and TRBJ1-1; no clear D. CDR3 size: 14 residues. Trimming left V 0 bases short and J 5 bases short, with 10 bases between. CDR1 and CDR2 from the germline V gene are SGHVS and FNYEAQ. CDR3 region: CASSLANTGTEAFF. CDR3 in DNA: TGTGCCAGCAGCTTAGCCAACACGGGAACTGAAGCTTTCTTT.

This clone was observed a handful of times. The genes are TRBV7-9 and TRBJ1-1, with 7 bases aligning to TRBD1. Germline lookup yields CDR1 SEHNR and CDR2 FQNEAQ (reference sequence). The CDR3 contains 15 residues. Trimming at V came to 5 bases and at J to 3 bases, leaving 9 bases not matched to a gene. The CDR3 region is CASSRGQPEDTEAFF. For the CDR3, the DNA is TGTGCCAGCAGCCGGGGACAGCCGGAAGACACTGAAGCTTTCTTT.

The rearrangement links TRBV19 to TRBJ2-1; TRBD2 is a possible D gene (6 bases). The CDR3 consists of 15 residues. The germline V gene has CDR1 LNHDA and CDR2 SQIVND (reference sequence). The germline V and J ends were trimmed by 3 bases and 8 bases, with 17 bases remaining between them. CDR3: CASSMRVRERDEQFF. CDR3 in DNA: TGTGCCAGTAGTATGAGGGTTAGGGAGCGGGATGAGCAGTTCTTC.

The J gene is TRBJ1-1, the V gene TRBV2; possibly TRBD1 for D (6 bases). Trimming pared 4 bases from V and 3 bases from J, leaving 9 bases between. The CDR3 is made up of 13 amino acids. Germline V gene sequence: CDR1 SNHLY, CDR2 FYNNEI. DNA of the CDR3: TGTGCCAGCAGTGTGCAGGGGCACACTGAAGCTTTCTTT. Amino acid sequence: CASSVQGHTEAFF.

The V gene is TRBV6-5, the J gene TRBJ1-2; TRBD1 agrees at 8 bases. The germline gives CDR1 MNHEY, CDR2 SVGAGI. V gave up 6 bases and J gave up 7 bases; unmatched junction bases: 13. The CDR3 length is 15 residues. The chain's CDR3 is CASRRTQGALSGYTF. CDR3 coding DNA: TGTGCCAGCAGACGTACGCAGGGGGCGCTAAGTGGCTACACCTTC.

The chain links TRBV6-6 to TRBJ1-1; D uncertain. Germline values: CDR1 MNHNY, CDR2 SVGAGI (reference sequence). The germline V and J ends were trimmed by 6 bases and 5 bases, with 16 bases remaining between them. CDR3 length: 14 residues. The CDR3 nucleotides are TGTGCCAGCAGCCCTGGACGGGGTTTTACTGAAGCTTTCTTT. Translated: CASSPGRGFTEAFF.

The chain joins TRBV27 to TRBJ1-6, with D maybe TRBD1 (5 bases). CDR1 is MNHEY and CDR2 is SMNVEV in the germline V gene (reference sequence). Trimming took off 6 bases at V and 3 bases at J, with 12 bases between the two ends. The CDR3 totals 15 residues. CDR3 amino acids: CASRLVTGYNSPLHF. The CDR3 DNA sequence: TGTGCCAGCAGGCTGGTAACAGGCTATAATTCACCCCTCCACTTT.

The rearrangement joins TRBV5-5 to TRBJ2-3; 9 nucleotides align to TRBD1. This CDR3 contains 17 residues. V lost 4 bases to trimming and J lost 0 bases; unmatched junction nucleotides: 9. Germline CDR1 is SGHKS and CDR2 is YYEKEE (reference sequence). CDR3 in amino acids: CASSRGDRVTSTDTQYF. Written as DNA, the CDR3 is TGTGCCAGCAGCCGAGGGGACAGGGTAACTAGCACAGATACGCAGTATTTT.

Of note for this clone: At one end the junction does not follow the germline gene, possibly because of a read error. This chain uses TRBV10-2 with TRBJ1-2; TRBD1 is a possible D gene (5 bases). The CDR3 totals 11 residues. The V gene's germline CDR1 is WSHSY and CDR2 SAAADI. This chain's CDR3 is CASSGLQVYNF. CDR3 coding DNA: TGCGCCAGCAGTGGCTTACAGGTGTATAACTTC.

J is TRBJ1-5 and V is TRBV28; 7 nucleotides match TRBD1. The CDR3 spans 13 residues. Germline-derived CDR1 and CDR2 are MDHEN and SYDVKM. The ends lost 6 bases at V and 7 bases at J; junction bases unmatched: 6. The CDR3 DNA reads TGTGCCAGCAGCACCAGACAGGGCCAGCCCCAGCATTTT. Its protein product is CASSTRQGQPQHF.

This clone was detected a few times. This CDR3 is also generated by other DNA sequences in the sample. The chain is built from TRBV13 and TRBJ1-5, with D maybe TRBD1 (6 bases). Germline assignment: CDR1 PRHDT and CDR2 FYEKMQ (reference sequence). V was cut by 2 bases and J by 5 bases, with 13 bases left in between. CDR3 length: 15 residues. The CDR3 protein is CASSLYGGPDQPQHF. The CDR3 DNA is TGTGCCAGCAGCTTATATGGGGGCCCAGATCAGCCCCAGCATTTT. The full variable domain, completed using reference TRBV13 and TRBJ1-5, is AAGVIQSPRHLIKEKRETATLKCYPIPRHDTVYWYQQGPGQDPQFLISFYEKMQSDKGSIPDRFSAQQFSDYHSELNMSSLELGDSALYFCASSLYGGPDQPQHFGDGTRLSIL.

The V gene is TRBV9, the J gene TRBJ1-2; D is uncertain. V lost 5 bases and J 8 bases, leaving 7 bases between the germline ends. The germline CDR1 and CDR2 sequences are SGDLS and YYNGEE. The CDR3 spans 10 residues. The CDR3 region has the DNA TGTGCCAGCAGGTCTTCCGGCTACACCTTC. Residues: CASRSSGYTF.

The rearrangement links TRBV2 to TRBJ2-3; D not resolved. This CDR3 spans 13 amino acids. V gave up 8 bases and J gave up 1 base, with 10 bases separating them. Germline CDR1 SNHLY, CDR2 FYNNEI. The CDR3 coding sequence is TGTGCCAGCCAATGGATGGGCACAGATACGCAGTATTTT. Amino acid sequence: CASQWMGTDTQYF.

V usage is TRBV6-2 or TRBV6-3 and J usage is TRBJ1-5; TRBD1 might be the D (6 bases). Between the trimmed V and J ends, which lost 5 bases and 7 bases, there was a span of 15 bases. The germline gives CDR1 MNHEY, CDR2 SVGEGT. The CDR3 runs 14 residues. The CDR3 spells CASSPGQPRQPQHF. DNA of the CDR3: TGTGCCAGCAGTCCCGGACAGCCGCGCCAGCCCCAGCATTTT.

For this clone: One end of the junction is discordant with germline, which a read error may explain. The CDR3, as DNA: TGCGCCAGCAGCCCTGGGACTTCCACAGATGCGCAGTATTTT. This encodes CASSPGTSTDAQYF. V usage is TRBV5-1 and J usage is TRBJ2-3, with a possible D match to TRBD2 (6 bases). The CDR3 loop spans 14 amino acids. CDR1 is SGHRS, CDR2 YFSETQ, per germline.

The table lists this clone with a few counts. The rearrangement uses TRBV4-1 and TRBJ1-4; D gene unclear. Trimming removed 0 bases from V and 8 bases from J, with 16 bases in between. The CDR3 sequence is 16 residues long. CDR1 is MGHRA and CDR2 is YSYEKL in the germline V gene. The DNA of the CDR3 is TGCGCCAGCAGCCAAGAGCGAAACGTCCTTAGGGAAAAACTGTTTTTT. This codes for CASSQERNVLREKLFF.

The chain employs TRBV7-9 and TRBJ1-6, with 9 bases aligning to TRBD1. CDR3 length: 14 amino acids. Germline assignment: CDR1 SEHNR and CDR2 FQNEAQ (reference sequence). V lost 5 bases to trimming and J lost 9 bases; unmatched junction nucleotides: 5. Written as DNA, the CDR3 is TGTGCCAGCAGCCTCGGGACAGGGTTTTCACCCCTCCACTTT. As protein: CASSLGTGFSPLHF.

This chain uses TRBV6-2 or TRBV6-3 with TRBJ1-2; maybe TRBD1 (5 bases). The V end lost 1 base, the J end lost 3 bases, and 9 bases lay between the germline ends. The germline V gene encodes CDR1 MNHEY and CDR2 SVGEGT. The length of the CDR3 is 14 residues. CDR3 DNA: TGTGCCAGCAGTTACTTGGGGACCGACTATGGCTACACCTTC. It codes for CASSYLGTDYGYTF.

The V and J genes are TRBV4-1 and TRBJ2-5; D is unclear. CDR3 size: 14 residues. Between the trimmed V and J ends, which lost 2 bases and 2 bases, there was a span of 9 bases. Germline CDR1 and CDR2: MGHRA and YSYEKL. CDR3 region: CASSQNQNQETQYF. The CDR3, as DNA: TGCGCCAGCAGCCAAAACCAGAATCAAGAGACCCAGTACTTC.

The CDR3 loop reads CASSSPFGNRSSGNTIYF. Written as DNA, the CDR3 is TGTGCCAGCAGCTCCCCCTTTGGTAACAGGAGCTCTGGAAACACCATATATTTT. This sequence joins TRBV5-5 and TRBJ1-3, with TRBD1 as a possible D gene (5 bases). The CDR3 is made up of 18 amino acids. V lost 3 bases to trimming and J lost 0 bases, with 19 bases between them. Germline values: CDR1 SGHKS, CDR2 YYEKEE (reference sequence).

The chain links TRBV24-1 to TRBJ2-5; the D gene is possibly TRBD1 (7 bases). The germline CDR1 and CDR2 sequences are KGHDR and SFDVKD. Between the trimmed V and J ends, which lost 4 bases and 4 bases, there was a span of 21 bases. The CDR3 is 17 amino acids. Here the CDR3 reads CATSDRGTATRGETQYF. CDR3 nucleotides: TGTGCCACCAGTGACCGGGGGACAGCCACGAGAGGAGAGACCCAGTACTTC.

This sequence joins TRBV7-9 and TRBJ1-2; TRBD1 aligns across 7 bases. This CDR3 region has 15 residues. The germline CDR1 and CDR2 sequences are SEHNR and FQNEAQ (reference sequence). J lost 3 bases, V lost 5 bases, and 9 bases had no gene match. CDR3 protein: CASSLGSGQHYGYTF. DNA for the CDR3: TGTGCCAGCAGCCTTGGCTCGGGACAGCACTATGGCTACACCTTC.

V is TRBV11-2 and J is TRBJ2-7, with 7 bases matching TRBD2. CDR1 and CDR2 from the germline V gene are SGHAT and FQNNGV. V dropped 2 bases and J dropped 5; count of bases not matched to a gene: 6. This CDR3 is built from 14 residues. CDR3 loop: CASSLRGRGDEQYF. The CDR3, as DNA: TGTGCCAGCAGCTTACGTGGCCGGGGGGACGAGCAGTACTTC.

In the case of this clone: Different DNA sequences within this sample yield the same CDR3. J is TRBJ2-3 and V is TRBV19; TRBD2 matches at 7 bases. CDR3 length: 14 residues. The V segment lost 2 bases and the J segment 1 base; nucleotides outside the gene matches: 0. Germline V CDR1 and CDR2: LNHDA, SQIVND (reference sequence). The chain's CDR3 is CASSISGGTDTQYF. The CDR3 DNA is TGTGCCAGTAGTATAAGCGGGGGCACAGATACGCAGTATTTT.

The chain links TRBV6-6 to TRBJ1-3, with D tentatively TRBD1 (5 bases). CDR1 and CDR2 (germline): MNHNY, SVGAGI (reference sequence). V was shortened by 7 bases and J by 3 bases, with 16 bases between the two germline ends. The CDR3 length is 15 residues. CDR3 bases: TGTGCCAGCATCCCGGGGGGTTTCTTTGGAAACACCATATATTTT. It codes for CASIPGGFFGNTIYF.

V is TRBV12-5 and J is TRBJ2-1, with no clear D. Trimming shortened V by 4 bases and J by 2 bases, and 6 bases separated the two germline ends. There are 13 residues in the CDR3. From germline, CDR1 is LGHNT and CDR2 FRNRAP. CDR3 loop: CASGSGPYNEQFF. CDR3 in DNA: TGTGCTAGTGGTTCCGGTCCCTACAATGAGCAGTTCTTC. Full variable domain (outside the CDR3, taken from reference TRBV12-5 and TRBJ2-1): DARVTQTPRHKVTEMGQEVTMRCQPILGHNTVFWYRQTMMQGLELLAYFRNRAPLDDSGMPKDRFSAEMPDATLATLKIQPSEPRDSAVYFCASGSGPYNEQFFGPGTRLTVL.

This clone was observed a single time. The rearrangement links TRBV6-5 to TRBJ1-5; 10 bases align to TRBD1. V was clipped by 4 bases and J by 5 bases; unmatched bases: 5. The CDR3 loop spans 15 amino acids. Per the germline V gene, CDR1 is MNHEY and CDR2 is SVGAGI. The CDR3 DNA reads TGTGCCAGCAGTTCCGGTGACAGGGGGCATCAGCCCCAGCATTTT. Amino acids: CASSSGDRGHQPQHF.

This clone was recorded once. V usage is TRBV12-5 and J usage is TRBJ1-1, with no clear D. Germline assignment: CDR1 LGHNT and CDR2 FRNRAP. The CDR3 totals 13 residues. The V gene lost 5 bases and the J gene lost 6 bases, with 13 bases spanning the gap. CDR3 residues: CASGLGLPAEAFF. Here the CDR3 DNA reads TGTGCTAGTGGTCTGGGCTTGCCAGCTGAAGCTTTCTTT.

The chain is built from TRBV7-9 and TRBJ2-3, with D maybe TRBD1 (5 bases). This CDR3 region has 15 residues. Deletions cut 0 bases from V and 3 bases from J, with 10 bases between. Germline CDR1 is SEHNR and CDR2 is FQNEAQ (reference sequence). The CDR3 sequence is CASSLAATETDTQYF. The CDR3 DNA sequence: TGTGCCAGCAGCTTAGCTGCGACAGAGACAGATACGCAGTATTTT. The entire variable domain, with the rest obtained from reference TRBV7-9 and TRBJ2-3, is as follows: DTGVSQNPRHKITKRGQNVTFRCDPISEHNRLYWYRQTLGQGPEFLTYFQNEAQLEKSRLLSDRFSAERPKGSFSTLEIQRTEQGDSAMYLCASSLAATETDTQYFGPGTRLTVL.